Presented here are 32 T cell receptor beta chains from one specimen sequenced in a study of CD8+ T cells in alopecia areata. Extraction and reverse transcription of RNA yielded cDNA as the sequencing template. Repertoires were generated with immunoSEQ multiplex PCR, while TCRdb's copy carries only in-frame clones and drops some. The sample comprises over 200,000 clones, approximately 52% of which are singletons, and roughly 0.47% rests with the top ten. The sample was CD4+ T cells sorted from blood, taken at week 0. The receptors were gathered from a human donor with alopecia areata.

The chain combines TRBV11-2 with TRBJ2-1; D not certain. V was cut by 2 bases and J by 5 bases, with 10 bases left in between. The length of the CDR3 is 14 residues. The germline V gene has CDR1 SGHAT and CDR2 FQNNGV. CDR3 residues: CASSLYPANNEQFF. CDR3 DNA: TGTGCCAGCAGCTTATATCCAGCCAACAATGAGCAGTTCTTC.

The gene calls are TRBV29-1 and TRBJ1-2; possibly TRBD1 for D (5 bases). Germline values: CDR1 SQVTM, CDR2 ANQGSEA. This CDR3 region has 13 residues. With 4 bases removed from V and 6 bases from J, the gap between germline ends came to 15 bases. For the CDR3, the DNA is TGCAGCGTTGGCCAAACAGGAAACCATGGCTACACCTTC. Translated: CSVGQTGNHGYTF.

This chain uses TRBV5-4 with TRBJ2-5; 8 positions match TRBD1. This CDR3 has 14 residues. V gave up 4 bases and J gave up 4 bases; unmatched junction bases: 6. The V gene's germline CDR1 is SGHNT and CDR2 YYREEE (reference sequence). DNA of the CDR3: TGTGCCAGCAGCGTCAGGACAGGGAGAGAGACCCAGTACTTC. This encodes CASSVRTGRETQYF.

The chain joins TRBV5-6 to TRBJ2-3; D possibly corresponds to TRBD2 (5 bases). Trimming removed 0 bases at V and 6 bases at J, with 11 bases between. This CDR3 contains 14 residues. The germline gives CDR1 SGHDT, CDR2 YYEEEE. The CDR3 reads CASSLGSGSDTQYF. CDR3 sequence (DNA): TGTGCCAGCAGCTTGGGTTCGGGGTCTGATACGCAGTATTTT.

This clone was counted at least ten times. The chain couples TRBV18 to TRBJ1-2, with unresolved D. CDR3 length: 13 amino acids. Trimming pared 3 bases from V and 1 base from J, leaving 6 bases between. The germline V gene encodes CDR1 KGHSH and CDR2 LQKENI. CDR3 nucleotide sequence: TGTGCCAGCTCACCCGGGAGTAACTATGGCTACACCTTC. This codes for CASSPGSNYGYTF.

The chain has TRBV4-1 and TRBJ2-1; 14 bases line up with TRBD2. CDR1 MGHRA and CDR2 YSYEKL come from the germline V gene. With V trimmed by 3 bases and J by 5 bases, 3 bases remained unmatched. CDR3 length: 16 residues. This CDR3 reads CASSHPGLAGDNEQFF. Written as DNA, the CDR3 is TGCGCCAGCAGCCATCCGGGACTAGCGGGAGACAATGAGCAGTTCTTC.

This clone was counted only a few times. The V gene is TRBV27, the J gene TRBJ1-6; TRBD1 aligns across 9 bases. V lost 7 bases to trimming and J lost 8 bases; unmatched junction nucleotides: 18. The CDR3 contains 18 residues. Per germline, CDR1 MNHEY and CDR2 SMNVEV (reference sequence). CDR3: CASTKGKGDRVSYSPLHF. The CDR3 DNA sequence: TGTGCCAGCACCAAAGGGAAGGGGGACAGGGTTAGTTATTCACCCCTCCACTTT.

This clone was counted a few times. The chain is built from TRBV4-1 and TRBJ1-2, with TRBD1 identical over 7 bases. Germline V CDR1 and CDR2: MGHRA, YSYEKL. The CDR3 covers 16 residues. V lost 3 bases and J lost 0; bases outside the gene matches: 7. CDR3 residues: CASSQVTGAANYGYTF. The CDR3, as DNA: TGCGCCAGCAGCCAGGTCACAGGGGCGGCTAACTATGGCTACACCTTC.

The V and J genes are TRBV6-5 and TRBJ1-5, with a possible D match to TRBD1 (5 bases). The V end lost 5 bases, the J end lost 2 bases, and 13 bases lay between the germline ends. Per the germline V gene, CDR1 is MNHEY and CDR2 is SVGAGI. The CDR3 runs to 15 residues. CDR3 DNA sequence: TGTGCCAGCAGTAACTACCTACAGGGCAATCAGCCCCAGCATTTT. Residues: CASSNYLQGNQPQHF.

The chain uses TRBV6-5 and TRBJ1-5, with D hard to call. In germline, CDR1 is MNHEY, CDR2 SVGAGI. This CDR3 spans 13 amino acids. Between the trimmed V and J ends, which lost 3 bases and 4 bases, there was a span of 7 bases. The CDR3: CASSYQENQPQHF. CDR3 DNA: TGTGCCAGCAGTTATCAGGAGAATCAGCCCCAGCATTTT.

The V and J genes are TRBV11-2 and TRBJ2-5; D unclear. From germline, CDR1 is SGHAT and CDR2 FQNNGV. V lost 4 bases and J lost 1, with 16 bases in between. CDR3 size: 16 residues. CDR3 DNA sequence: TGTGCCAGCAGCTCTAAAGGCAGGCCCAGCCAAGAGACCCAGTACTTC. Translated: CASSSKGRPSQETQYF.

V and J are TRBV29-1 and TRBJ1-1; D might be TRBD1 (5 bases). Germline V gene lookup returns CDR1 SQVTM and CDR2 ANQGSEA. With 5 bases removed from V and 7 bases from J, the gap between germline ends came to 8 bases. There are 10 residues in the CDR3. CDR3 region: CSVWGSEAFF. The CDR3 DNA reads TGCAGCGTTTGGGGGAGTGAAGCTTTCTTT.

The rearrangement links TRBV7-2 to TRBJ2-2, with D tentatively TRBD1 (6 bases). V was shortened by 3 bases and J by 5 bases, with 7 bases between the two germline ends. The CDR3 spans 13 residues. Germline CDR1 reads SGHTA; CDR2 reads FQGNSA. The CDR3 here is CASSFGQTGELFF. The CDR3 region has the DNA TGTGCCAGCAGCTTCGGACAGACCGGGGAGCTGTTTTTT.

The CDR3 DNA sequence: TGTGCCAGCAGTCCCCTGATTAACTATGGCTACACCTTC. The encoded protein is CASSPLINYGYTF. The chain carries TRBV6-5 and TRBJ1-2; no clear D. The CDR3 covers 13 residues. Trimming took off 5 bases at V and 1 base at J, with 8 bases between the two ends. Germline V lookup: CDR1 MNHEY, CDR2 SVGAGI.

The CDR3 sequence: CASSPPRGSGRDEQFF. CDR3 nucleotides: TGTGCCAGCAGCCCGCCTCGGGGTAGCGGGAGAGATGAGCAGTTCTTC. V gene TRBV7-9 combines with J gene TRBJ2-1; TRBD2 aligns across 9 bases. Germline loops: CDR1 SEHNR, CDR2 FQNEAQ (reference sequence). Trimming at V came to 5 bases and at J to 8 bases, leaving 13 bases not matched to a gene. The CDR3 extends over 16 amino acids.

V gene TRBV2 combines with J gene TRBJ1-1; no reliable D call. V was cut by 6 bases and J by 4 bases, with 15 bases left in between. CDR1 SNHLY and CDR2 FYNNEI come from the germline V gene. The CDR3 spans 14 residues. The CDR3 sequence: CASRFRGSSTEAFF. DNA for the CDR3: TGTGCCAGCAGGTTCCGGGGATCCTCCACTGAAGCTTTCTTT.

This clone was detected only once. DNA of the CDR3: TGTGCCAGCAGCGTAACTAGGGGAGTAGCTGCAGCCGGGGAGCTGTTTTTT. Protein product: CASSVTRGVAAAGELFF. The rearrangement uses TRBV9 and TRBJ2-2, with D perhaps TRBD1 or TRBD2 (5 bases each). The length of the CDR3 is 17 residues. Germline V gene lookup returns CDR1 SGDLS and CDR2 YYNGEE. V was clipped by 1 base and J by 6 bases, with 19 bases between them.

The chain combines TRBV14 with TRBJ1-1; tentatively, D is TRBD1 (6 bases). Germline V gives CDR1 SGHDN, CDR2 FVKESK. CDR3 length: 16 amino acids. The V end lost 4 bases, the J end lost 1 base, and 16 bases lay between the germline ends. The CDR3 reads CASSPLGGGKNTEAFF. The CDR3 DNA follows: TGTGCCAGCAGCCCGCTCGGGGGGGGCAAGAACACTGAAGCTTTCTTT.

The J gene is TRBJ2-3, the V gene TRBV5-1; D perhaps matches TRBD1 (6 bases). Germline CDR1 SGHRS, CDR2 YFSETQ. The CDR3 extends over 18 amino acids. With 0 bases removed from V and 1 base from J, the gap between germline ends came to 18 bases. This CDR3 is CASSLALGRGGGTDTQYF. The CDR3 DNA is TGCGCCAGCAGCTTGGCCCTTGGCAGGGGTGGAGGCACAGATACGCAGTATTTT.

The rearrangement joins TRBV5-4 to TRBJ2-1; possibly TRBD2 for D (5 bases). V shed 2 bases and J shed 3 bases, with 12 bases lying between them. The CDR3 is made up of 15 amino acids. Germline CDR1 reads SGHNT; CDR2 reads YYREEE (reference sequence). CDR3 DNA sequence: TGTGCCAGCAGCTTAGCGGATGGCAACTACAATGAGCAGTTCTTC. It translates to CASSLADGNYNEQFF.

This chain uses TRBV6-6 with TRBJ2-7; D might be TRBD1 or TRBD2, each matching 5 bases. From germline, CDR1 is MNHNY and CDR2 SVGAGI (reference sequence). V lost 2 bases and J 4 bases, leaving 15 bases between the germline ends. The CDR3 runs to 15 residues. The CDR3 coding sequence is TGTGCCAGCAGTTACGCGCCAGGGAGACAGTACGAGCAGTACTTC. Amino acid sequence: CASSYAPGRQYEQYF.

The J gene is TRBJ1-2, the V gene TRBV9; TRBD1 aligns across 7 bases. Germline CDR1 and CDR2: SGDLS and YYNGEE. V lost 2 bases, J lost 0 bases, and 7 bases stayed unmatched. CDR3 size: 16 residues. This CDR3 reads CASSVSGTATNYGYTF. CDR3 DNA: TGTGCCAGCAGCGTTTCCGGGACAGCAACTAACTATGGCTACACCTTC.

The chain is built from TRBV10-3 and TRBJ1-2; D call uncertain. Germline V gene data show CDR1 as ENHRY and CDR2 as SYGVKD. This CDR3 has 14 residues. Between the trimmed V and J ends, which lost 6 bases and 0 bases, there was a span of 11 bases. The CDR3 DNA follows: TGTGCCATCAGAGCTAGCCTCACTAACTATGGCTACACCTTC. It yields the protein CAIRASLTNYGYTF.

This clone was counted a few times. V usage is TRBV15 and J usage is TRBJ2-3, with a weak D call TRBD2 (6 bases). The germline gives CDR1 LNHNV, CDR2 YYDKDF (reference sequence). The CDR3 contains 14 residues. Trimming stripped 6 bases from V and 0 bases from J, with 10 bases between. The CDR3 protein is CATRSSGSTDTQYF. For the CDR3, the DNA is TGTGCCACCAGAAGTAGCGGTAGCACAGATACGCAGTATTTT.

This chain uses TRBV5-1 with TRBJ1-1; TRBD1 might be the D (6 bases). There are 14 residues in the CDR3. V lost 9 bases, J lost 0 bases, and 15 bases lay in between. The germline gives CDR1 SGHRS, CDR2 YFSETQ. CDR3 sequence: CATSDQGLNTEAFF. The CDR3 DNA is TGCGCCACCTCTGATCAGGGGCTGAACACTGAAGCTTTCTTT.

The rearrangement joins TRBV11-2 to TRBJ1-2, with D tentatively TRBD1 (5 bases). The CDR3 spans 17 residues. V lost 1 base, J lost 0 bases, and 15 bases lay in between. Germline values: CDR1 SGHAT, CDR2 FQNNGV. The CDR3 DNA is TGTGCCAGCAGCTTAGTTGACAGCGGATTTGCTAACTATGGCTACACCTTC. Amino acids: CASSLVDSGFANYGYTF.

The V call is TRBV29-1, the J call TRBJ1-1; D may be TRBD1 (5 bases). The germline V and J ends were trimmed by 2 bases and 6 bases, with 13 bases remaining between them. Germline V lookup: CDR1 SQVTM, CDR2 ANQGSEA. This CDR3 spans 13 amino acids. For the CDR3, the DNA is TGCAGCGTTGAATTCCGACAGTTGGCTGAAGCTTTCTTT. Amino acid sequence: CSVEFRQLAEAFF.

The V call is TRBV4-1, the J call TRBJ2-1; D is unclear. V was trimmed by 7 bases and J by 0 bases, leaving 10 bases between them. Germline lookup yields CDR1 MGHRA and CDR2 YSYEKL. The CDR3 is 14 amino acids. The CDR3 loop reads CASKERDSYNEQFF. CDR3 DNA: TGCGCCAGCAAGGAAAGGGACTCCTACAATGAGCAGTTCTTC.

This clone has more than one count but fewer than ten. This sequence joins TRBV30 and TRBJ2-5, with TRBD2 matching 14 bases. The CDR3 covers 15 residues. With V trimmed by 2 bases and J by 7 bases, 6 bases remained unmatched. The germline V gene encodes CDR1 GTSNPN and CDR2 SVGIG (reference sequence). Here the CDR3 reads CAWSLGLAGEATQYF. CDR3 nucleotides: TGTGCCTGGAGTCTGGGACTAGCGGGAGAGGCGACCCAGTACTTC. The full variable domain, in which reference TRBV30 and TRBJ2-5 provide the parts outside the CDR3, is SQTIHQWPATLVQPVGSPLSLECTVEGTSNPNLYWYRQAAGRGLQLLFYSVGIGQISSEVPQNLSASRPQDRQFILSSKKLLLSDSGFYLCAWSLGLAGEATQYFGPGTRLLVL.

The rearrangement uses TRBV5-1 and TRBJ1-1, with 7 bases aligning to TRBD1. The CDR3 has 14 amino acids. After removal of 1 base from V and 4 bases from J, the junction contained 4 bases not matched to a gene. Germline assignment: CDR1 SGHRS and CDR2 YFSETQ. The CDR3 is CASSLLNRGTEAFF. The DNA of the CDR3 is TGCGCCAGCAGCTTGTTAAACAGGGGCACTGAAGCTTTCTTT.

The chain carries TRBV19 and TRBJ1-5; no definite D call. The germline gives CDR1 LNHDA, CDR2 SQIVND (reference sequence). CDR3 length: 14 amino acids. The V and J ends lost 7 bases and 3 bases respectively, with 13 bases between them. The CDR3 sequence is CASNGQPINQPQHF. The CDR3 DNA sequence: TGTGCCAGTAATGGTCAGCCGATCAATCAGCCCCAGCATTTT.

The V gene is TRBV27, the J gene TRBJ1-1, with D hard to call. Trimming took 2 bases from V and 1 from J, leaving 5 bases between them. This CDR3 region has 13 residues. Germline loops: CDR1 MNHEY, CDR2 SMNVEV (reference sequence). CDR3 sequence (DNA): TGTGCCAGCAGTTTAGCACGGAACACTGAAGCTTTCTTT. As protein: CASSLARNTEAFF.